This T cell receptor beta chain stems from a study of T cell responses to AZD1222 COVID-19 vaccine. Study-level findings and limits: Nearly half of the spike-specific TCRs reportedly recognize variant regions that carry no mutations. Spike as a whole was targeted by vaccine-associated CD4 TCRs, dominant at 160-218 and 743-854. No repertoire was sampled before or during the peak T cell response, only after it. At study baseline, merely more than 5 AZD1222 recipients were seropositive.

V was pared by 0 bases and J by 1 base, with 8 bases between. Germline V lookup: CDR1 SGHRS, CDR2 YFSETQ. This CDR3 spans 15 amino acids. Assay: immunoSEQ multiplex PCR; the TCRdb copy retains only in-frame clones and omits some. The table has over 150,000 clones, about 90% seen once. The table lists this clone with a count of one. Its matching antigen is unknown. The gene calls are TRBV5-1 and TRBJ2-1; D remains ambiguous. The clonotype comes from an adult in good health. Sequences were derived from peripheral blood, sampled on day 0 of AZD1222 vaccination. CDR3 bases: TGCGCCAGCAGCTTGGTAGCCTCTTCCTACAATGAGCAGTTCTTC. This sequence encodes CASSLVASSYNEQFF.